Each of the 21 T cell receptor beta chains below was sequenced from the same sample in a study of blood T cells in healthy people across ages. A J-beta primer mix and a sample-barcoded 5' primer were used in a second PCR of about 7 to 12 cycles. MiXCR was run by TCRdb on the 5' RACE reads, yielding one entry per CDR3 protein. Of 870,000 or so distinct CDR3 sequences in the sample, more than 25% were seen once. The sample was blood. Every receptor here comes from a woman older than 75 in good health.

This CDR3 is CSARERDFQFF. The CDR3 DNA sequence: TGCAGTGCTAGAGAACGGGACTTCCAGTTCTTC. The chain employs TRBV20-1 and TRBJ2-1; D might be TRBD2 (6 bases). The CDR3 has 11 residues. The V gene lost 0 bases and the J gene lost 13 bases, with 10 bases spanning the gap. Germline V gives CDR1 DFQATT, CDR2 SNEGSKA (reference sequence).

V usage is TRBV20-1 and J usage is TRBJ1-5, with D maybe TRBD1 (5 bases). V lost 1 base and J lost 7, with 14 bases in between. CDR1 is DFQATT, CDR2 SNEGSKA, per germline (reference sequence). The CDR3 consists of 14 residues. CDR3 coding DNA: TGCAGTGCTAGAGCCGGGACCCTGGGGCAGCCCCAGCATTTT. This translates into CSARAGTLGQPQHF.

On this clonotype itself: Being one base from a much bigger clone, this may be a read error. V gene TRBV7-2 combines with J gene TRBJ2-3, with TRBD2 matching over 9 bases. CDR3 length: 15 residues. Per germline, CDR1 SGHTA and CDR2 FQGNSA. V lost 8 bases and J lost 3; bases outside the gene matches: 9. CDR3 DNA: TGTGCCAGCGGTGGGGCGGGGGGGCGGACAGATACGCAGTATTTT. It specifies CASGGAGGRTDTQYF.

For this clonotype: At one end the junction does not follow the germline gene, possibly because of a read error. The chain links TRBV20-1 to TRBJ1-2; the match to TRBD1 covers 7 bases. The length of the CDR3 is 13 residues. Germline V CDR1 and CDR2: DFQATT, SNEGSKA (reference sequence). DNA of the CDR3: TGCAGTGCTAGCCTTCGGGACAGACTTGGCCACACCTTC. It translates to CSASLRDRLGHTF.

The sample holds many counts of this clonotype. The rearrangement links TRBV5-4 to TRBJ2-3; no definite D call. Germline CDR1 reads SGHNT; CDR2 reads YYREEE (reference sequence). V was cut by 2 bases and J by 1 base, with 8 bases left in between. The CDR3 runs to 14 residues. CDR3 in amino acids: CASSFSVRTDTQYF. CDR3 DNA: TGTGCCAGCAGCTTTAGTGTTCGCACAGATACGCAGTATTTT.

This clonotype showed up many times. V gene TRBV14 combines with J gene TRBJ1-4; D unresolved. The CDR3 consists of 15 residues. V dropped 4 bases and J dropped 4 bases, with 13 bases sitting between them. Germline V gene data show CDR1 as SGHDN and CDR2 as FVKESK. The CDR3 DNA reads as TGTGCCAGCAGCCTAGAAGGACGGAGTAATGAAAAACTGTTTTTT. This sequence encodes CASSLEGRSNEKLFF.

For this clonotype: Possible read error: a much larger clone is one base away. The CDR3 DNA is TGTGCCATCAGGGAGTCAGGGGGAAATCAGCCCCAGCATTTT. This sequence encodes CAIRESGGNQPQHF. The V and J genes are TRBV10-3 and TRBJ1-5; TRBD1 matches 7 bases. The CDR3 spans 14 residues. From germline, CDR1 is ENHRY and CDR2 SYGVKD.

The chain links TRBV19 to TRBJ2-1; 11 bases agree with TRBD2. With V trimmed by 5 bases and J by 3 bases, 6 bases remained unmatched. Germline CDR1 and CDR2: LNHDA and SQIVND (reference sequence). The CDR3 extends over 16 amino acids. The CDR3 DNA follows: TGTGCCAGTAGTCGTTCTAGCGGGGGGTTCTACAATGAGCAGTTCTTC. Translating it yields CASSRSSGGFYNEQFF.

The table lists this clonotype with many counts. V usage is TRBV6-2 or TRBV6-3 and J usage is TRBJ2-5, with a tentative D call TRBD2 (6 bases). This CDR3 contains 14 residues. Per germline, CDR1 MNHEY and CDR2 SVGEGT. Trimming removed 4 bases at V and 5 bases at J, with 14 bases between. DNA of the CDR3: TGTGCCAGCAGTTGGAGTCAGGGACTGGAGACCCAGTACTTC. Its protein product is CASSWSQGLETQYF.

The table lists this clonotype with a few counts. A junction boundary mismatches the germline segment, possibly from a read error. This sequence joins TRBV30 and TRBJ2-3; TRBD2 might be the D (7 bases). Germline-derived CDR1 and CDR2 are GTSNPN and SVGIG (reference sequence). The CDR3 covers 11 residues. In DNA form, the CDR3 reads TGCGGGGCGGGGGCCACAGATACGCAGTATTTT. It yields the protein CGAGATDTQYF.

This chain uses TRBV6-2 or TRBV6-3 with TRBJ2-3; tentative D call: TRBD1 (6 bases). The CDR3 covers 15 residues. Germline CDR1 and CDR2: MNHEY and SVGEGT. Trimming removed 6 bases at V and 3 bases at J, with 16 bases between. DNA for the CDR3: TGTGCCAGCAGCCACACAGGGTTTGAAACAGATACGCAGTATTTT. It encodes CASSHTGFETDTQYF.

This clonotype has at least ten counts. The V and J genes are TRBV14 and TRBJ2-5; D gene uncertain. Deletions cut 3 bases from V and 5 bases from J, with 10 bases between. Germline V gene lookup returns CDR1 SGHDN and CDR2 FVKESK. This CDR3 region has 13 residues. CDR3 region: CASSHVPRETQYF. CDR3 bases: TGTGCCAGCAGCCACGTGCCCCGGGAGACCCAGTACTTC. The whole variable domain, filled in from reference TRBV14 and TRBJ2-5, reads EAGVTQFPSHSVIEKGQTVTLRCDPISGHDNLYWYRRVMGKEIKFLLHFVKESKQDESGMPNNRFLAERTGGTYSTLKVQPAELEDSGVYFCASSHVPRETQYFGPGTRLLVL.

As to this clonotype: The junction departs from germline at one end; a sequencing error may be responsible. In nucleotides, the CDR3 is TGTGCCTGCAGCTTAGAGGGTCTAGCGGGGGATGAGCAGTACTTC. Residues: CACSLEGLAGDEQYF. This chain uses TRBV7-9 with TRBJ2-1, with TRBD2 matching 10 bases. The closer fit of TRBJ2-7 to the DNA end suggests the J call may be wrong. This CDR3 is built from 15 residues. Germline-derived CDR1 and CDR2 are SEHNR and FQNEAQ (reference sequence).

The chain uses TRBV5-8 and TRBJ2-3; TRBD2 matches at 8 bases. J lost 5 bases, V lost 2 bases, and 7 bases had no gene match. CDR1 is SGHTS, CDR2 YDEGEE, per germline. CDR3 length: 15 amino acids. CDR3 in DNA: TGTGCCAGCAGCTTAAAGACTAGCGTTGAAGATACGCAGTATTTT. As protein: CASSLKTSVEDTQYF. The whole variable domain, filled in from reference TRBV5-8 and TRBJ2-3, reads EAGVTQSPTHLIKTRGQQATLRCSPISGHTSVYWYQQALGLGLQFLLWYDEGEERNRGNFPPRFSGRQFPNYSSELNVNALELEDSALYLCASSLKTSVEDTQYFGPGTRLTVL.

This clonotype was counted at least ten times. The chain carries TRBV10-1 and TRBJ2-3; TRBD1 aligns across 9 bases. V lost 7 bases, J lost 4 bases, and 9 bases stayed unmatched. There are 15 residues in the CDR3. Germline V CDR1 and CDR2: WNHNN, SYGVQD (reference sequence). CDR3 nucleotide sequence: TGCGCCAGCAAACCGGGACAGGGAACCGCAGATACGCAGTATTTT. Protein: CASKPGQGTADTQYF.

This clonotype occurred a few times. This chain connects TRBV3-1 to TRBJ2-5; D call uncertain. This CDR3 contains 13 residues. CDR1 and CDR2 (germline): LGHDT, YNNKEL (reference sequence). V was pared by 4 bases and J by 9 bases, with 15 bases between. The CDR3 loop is CASSPDGPTAQYF. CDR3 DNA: TGTGCCAGCAGCCCGGACGGCCCAACGGCCCAGTACTTC.

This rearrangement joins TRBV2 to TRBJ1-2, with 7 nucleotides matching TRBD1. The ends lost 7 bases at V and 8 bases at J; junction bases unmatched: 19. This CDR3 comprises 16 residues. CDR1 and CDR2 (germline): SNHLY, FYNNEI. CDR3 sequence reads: CASTPQTTGFVGGYTF. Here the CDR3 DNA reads TGTGCCAGCACTCCCCAAACGACAGGGTTCGTAGGCGGCTACACCTTC.

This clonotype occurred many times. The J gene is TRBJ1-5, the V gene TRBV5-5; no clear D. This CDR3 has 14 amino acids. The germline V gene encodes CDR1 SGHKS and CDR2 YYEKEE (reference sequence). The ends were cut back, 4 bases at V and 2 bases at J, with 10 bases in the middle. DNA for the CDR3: TGTGCCAGCAGCCCGGTCGTAGGCAATCAGCCCCAGCATTTT. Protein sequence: CASSPVVGNQPQHF.

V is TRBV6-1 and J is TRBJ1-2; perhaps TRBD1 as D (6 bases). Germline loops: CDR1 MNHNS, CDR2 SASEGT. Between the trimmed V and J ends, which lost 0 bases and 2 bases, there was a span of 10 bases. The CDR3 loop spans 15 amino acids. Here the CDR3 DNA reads TGTGCCAGCAGTGAAGCGGGGGCTGACAACTATGGCTACACCTTC. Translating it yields CASSEAGADNYGYTF.

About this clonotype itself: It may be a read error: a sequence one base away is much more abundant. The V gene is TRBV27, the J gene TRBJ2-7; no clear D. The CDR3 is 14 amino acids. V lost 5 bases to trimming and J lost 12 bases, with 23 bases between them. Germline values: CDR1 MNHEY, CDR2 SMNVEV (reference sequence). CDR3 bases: TGTGCCAGCAGTCACCTCGCCGCTTCAGAGACCCGGTACTTC. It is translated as CASSHLAASETRYF.

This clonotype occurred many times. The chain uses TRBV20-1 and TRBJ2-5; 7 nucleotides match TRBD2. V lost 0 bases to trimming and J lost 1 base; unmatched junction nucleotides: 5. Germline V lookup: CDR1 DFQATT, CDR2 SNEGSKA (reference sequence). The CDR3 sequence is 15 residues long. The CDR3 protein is CSARDSGGTQETQYF. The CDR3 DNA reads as TGCAGTGCTAGAGATTCCGGGGGGACCCAAGAGACCCAGTACTTC.